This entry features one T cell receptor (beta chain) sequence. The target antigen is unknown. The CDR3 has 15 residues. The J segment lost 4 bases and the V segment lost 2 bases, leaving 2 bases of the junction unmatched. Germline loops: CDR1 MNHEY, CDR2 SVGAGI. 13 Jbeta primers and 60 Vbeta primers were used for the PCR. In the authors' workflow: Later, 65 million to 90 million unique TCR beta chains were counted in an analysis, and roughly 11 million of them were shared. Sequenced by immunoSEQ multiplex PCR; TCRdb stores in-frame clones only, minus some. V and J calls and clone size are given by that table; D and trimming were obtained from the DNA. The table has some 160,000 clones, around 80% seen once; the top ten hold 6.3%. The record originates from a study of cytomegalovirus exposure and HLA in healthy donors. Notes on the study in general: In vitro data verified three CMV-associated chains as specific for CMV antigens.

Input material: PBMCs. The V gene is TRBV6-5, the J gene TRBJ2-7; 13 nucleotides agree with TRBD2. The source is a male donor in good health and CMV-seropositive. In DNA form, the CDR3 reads TGTGCCAGCAGTTACGTGGGACTAGCGGGGTACGAGCAGTACTTC. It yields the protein CASSYVGLAGYEQYF.